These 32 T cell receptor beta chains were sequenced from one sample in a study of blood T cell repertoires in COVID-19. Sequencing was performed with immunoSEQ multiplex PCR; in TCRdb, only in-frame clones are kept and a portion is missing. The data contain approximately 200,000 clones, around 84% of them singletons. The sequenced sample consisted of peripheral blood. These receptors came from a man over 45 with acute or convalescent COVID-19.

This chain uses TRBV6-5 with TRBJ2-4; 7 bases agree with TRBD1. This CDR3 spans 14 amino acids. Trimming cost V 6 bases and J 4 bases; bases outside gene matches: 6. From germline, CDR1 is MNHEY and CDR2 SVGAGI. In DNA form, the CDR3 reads TGTGCCAGCAGGACGGGACAGCCTAAAAACATTCAGTACTTC. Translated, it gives CASRTGQPKNIQYF.

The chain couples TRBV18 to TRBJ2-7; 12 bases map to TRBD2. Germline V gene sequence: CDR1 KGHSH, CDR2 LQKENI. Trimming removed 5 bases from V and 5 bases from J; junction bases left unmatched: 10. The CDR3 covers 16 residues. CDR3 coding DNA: TGTGCCAGCTCAAAACAAGGACTAGCGGGGCTACACGAGCAGTACTTC. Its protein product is CASSKQGLAGLHEQYF.

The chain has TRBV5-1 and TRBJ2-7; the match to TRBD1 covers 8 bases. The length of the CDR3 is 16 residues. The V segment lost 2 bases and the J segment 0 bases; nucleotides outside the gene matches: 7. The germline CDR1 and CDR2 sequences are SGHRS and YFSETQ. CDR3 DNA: TGCGCCAGCAGCTTTGGACAGGGCCTTTTCTCCTACGAGCAGTACTTC. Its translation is CASSFGQGLFSYEQYF.

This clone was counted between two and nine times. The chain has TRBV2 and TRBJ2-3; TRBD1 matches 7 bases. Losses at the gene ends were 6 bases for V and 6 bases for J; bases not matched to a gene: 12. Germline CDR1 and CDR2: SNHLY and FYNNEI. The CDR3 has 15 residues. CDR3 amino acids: CASSPLTGVGDTQYF. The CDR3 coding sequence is TGTGCCAGCAGCCCGCTTACAGGGGTTGGGGATACGCAGTATTTT.

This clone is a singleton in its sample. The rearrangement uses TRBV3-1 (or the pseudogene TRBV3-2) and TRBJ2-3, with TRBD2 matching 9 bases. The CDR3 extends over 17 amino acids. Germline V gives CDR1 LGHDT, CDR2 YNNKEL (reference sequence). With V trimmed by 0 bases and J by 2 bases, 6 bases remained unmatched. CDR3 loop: CASSQETLAGLTDTQYF. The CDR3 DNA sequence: TGTGCCAGCAGCCAAGAAACCCTAGCGGGACTCACAGATACGCAGTATTTT.

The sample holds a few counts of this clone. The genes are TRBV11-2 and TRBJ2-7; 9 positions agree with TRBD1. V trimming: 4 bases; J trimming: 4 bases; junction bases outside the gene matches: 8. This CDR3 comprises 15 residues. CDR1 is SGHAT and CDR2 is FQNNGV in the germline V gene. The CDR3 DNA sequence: TGTGCCAGCAGCTCTGCCGGGACAGGGTCTTACGAGCAGTACTTC. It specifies CASSSAGTGSYEQYF.

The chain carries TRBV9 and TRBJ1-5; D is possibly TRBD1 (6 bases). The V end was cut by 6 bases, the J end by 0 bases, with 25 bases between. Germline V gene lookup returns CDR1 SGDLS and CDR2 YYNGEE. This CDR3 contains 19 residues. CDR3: CASKCRGGAPSHSNQPQHF. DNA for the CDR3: TGTGCCAGCAAGTGCCGGGGGGGGGCACCCTCGCATAGCAATCAGCCCCAGCATTTT.

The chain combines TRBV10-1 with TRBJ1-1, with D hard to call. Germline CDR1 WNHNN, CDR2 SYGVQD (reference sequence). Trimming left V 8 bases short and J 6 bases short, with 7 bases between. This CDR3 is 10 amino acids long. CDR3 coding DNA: TGCGCCAGCGACAAAGCTGAAGCTTTCTTT. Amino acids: CASDKAEAFF.

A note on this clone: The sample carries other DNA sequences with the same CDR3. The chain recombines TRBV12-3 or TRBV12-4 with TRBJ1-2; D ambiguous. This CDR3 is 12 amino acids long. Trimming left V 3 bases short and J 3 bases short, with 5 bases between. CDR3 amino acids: CASSFRYYGYTF. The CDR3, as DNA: TGTGCCAGCAGTTTTAGATACTATGGCTACACCTTC.

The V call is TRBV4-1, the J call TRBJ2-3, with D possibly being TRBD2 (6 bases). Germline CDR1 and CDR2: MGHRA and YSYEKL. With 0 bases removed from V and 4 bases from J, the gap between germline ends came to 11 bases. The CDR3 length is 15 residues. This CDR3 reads CASSQEGWGADTQYF. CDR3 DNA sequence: TGCGCCAGCAGCCAAGAGGGGTGGGGGGCAGATACGCAGTATTTT.

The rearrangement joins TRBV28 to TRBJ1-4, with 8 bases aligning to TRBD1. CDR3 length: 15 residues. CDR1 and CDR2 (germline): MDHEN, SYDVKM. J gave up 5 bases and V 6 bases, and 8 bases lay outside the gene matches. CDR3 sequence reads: CASSLSGTGNEKLFF. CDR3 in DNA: TGTGCCAGCAGCTTGTCGGGGACAGGAAATGAAAAACTGTTTTTT. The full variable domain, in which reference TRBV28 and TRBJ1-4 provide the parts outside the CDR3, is DVKVTQSSRYLVKRTGEKVFLECVQDMDHENMFWYRQDPGLGLRLIYFSYDVKMKEKGDIPEGYSVSREKKERFSLILESASTNQTSMYLCASSLSGTGNEKLFFGSGTQLSVL.

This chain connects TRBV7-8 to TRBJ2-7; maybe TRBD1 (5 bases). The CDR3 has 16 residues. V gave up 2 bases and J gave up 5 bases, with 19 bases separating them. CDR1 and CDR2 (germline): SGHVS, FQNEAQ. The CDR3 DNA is TGTGCCAGCAGCTTAATATGGAAGGGCAGGGCCAACGAGCAGTACTTC. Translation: CASSLIWKGRANEQYF.

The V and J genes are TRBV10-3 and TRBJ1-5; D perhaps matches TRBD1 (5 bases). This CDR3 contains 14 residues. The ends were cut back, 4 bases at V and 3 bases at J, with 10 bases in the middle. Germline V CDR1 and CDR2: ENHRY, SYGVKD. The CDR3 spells CAISVGGDNQPQHF. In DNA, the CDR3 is TGTGCCATCAGTGTCGGAGGGGACAATCAGCCCCAGCATTTT.

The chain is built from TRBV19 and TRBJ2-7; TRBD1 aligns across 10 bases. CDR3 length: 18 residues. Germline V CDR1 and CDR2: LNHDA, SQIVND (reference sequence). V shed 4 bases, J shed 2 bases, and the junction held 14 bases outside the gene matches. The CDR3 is CASSTSRGQGSPTYEQYF. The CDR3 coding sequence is TGTGCCAGTAGTACCTCTAGGGGACAGGGGTCCCCAACCTACGAGCAGTACTTC.

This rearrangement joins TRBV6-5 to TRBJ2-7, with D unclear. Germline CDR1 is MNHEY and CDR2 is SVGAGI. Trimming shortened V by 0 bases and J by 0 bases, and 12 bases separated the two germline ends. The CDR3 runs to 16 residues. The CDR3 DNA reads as TGTGCCAGCAGTTACTCGTTCGACACGACCTCCTACGAGCAGTACTTC. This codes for CASSYSFDTTSYEQYF.

The CDR3 nucleotides read TGTGCCTGGAGTCCCAGGGCACTCAGGCATAATTCACCCCTCCACTTT. Translating gives CAWSPRALRHNSPLHF. V usage is TRBV30 and J usage is TRBJ1-6; D might be TRBD1 (5 bases). The CDR3 runs to 16 residues. Between the trimmed V and J ends, which lost 2 bases and 5 bases, there was a span of 16 bases. Germline CDR1 and CDR2: GTSNPN and SVGIG (reference sequence).

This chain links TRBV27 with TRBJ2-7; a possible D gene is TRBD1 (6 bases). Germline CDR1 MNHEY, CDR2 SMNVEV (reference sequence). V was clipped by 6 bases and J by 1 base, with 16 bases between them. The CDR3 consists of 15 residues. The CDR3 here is CASRNRADGSYEQYF. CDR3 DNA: TGTGCCAGCAGGAACAGGGCCGATGGGTCCTACGAGCAGTACTTC.

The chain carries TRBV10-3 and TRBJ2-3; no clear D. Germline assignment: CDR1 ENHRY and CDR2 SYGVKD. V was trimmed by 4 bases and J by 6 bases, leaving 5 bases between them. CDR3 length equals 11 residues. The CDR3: CAISVRDTQYF. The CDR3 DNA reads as TGTGCCATCAGTGTCAGGGATACGCAGTATTTT.

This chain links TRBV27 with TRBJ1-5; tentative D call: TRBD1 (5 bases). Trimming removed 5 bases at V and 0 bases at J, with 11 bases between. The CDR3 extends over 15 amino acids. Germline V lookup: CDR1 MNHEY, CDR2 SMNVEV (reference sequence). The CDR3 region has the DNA TGTGCCAGCAGTACAGACAGATATAGCAATCAGCCCCAGCATTTT. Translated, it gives CASSTDRYSNQPQHF.

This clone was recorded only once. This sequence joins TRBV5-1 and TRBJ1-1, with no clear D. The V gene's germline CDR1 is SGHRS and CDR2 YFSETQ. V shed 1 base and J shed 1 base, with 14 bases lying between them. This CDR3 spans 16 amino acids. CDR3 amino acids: CASSLSGWTANTEAFF. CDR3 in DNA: TGCGCCAGCAGCTTGAGCGGTTGGACGGCGAACACTGAAGCTTTCTTT.

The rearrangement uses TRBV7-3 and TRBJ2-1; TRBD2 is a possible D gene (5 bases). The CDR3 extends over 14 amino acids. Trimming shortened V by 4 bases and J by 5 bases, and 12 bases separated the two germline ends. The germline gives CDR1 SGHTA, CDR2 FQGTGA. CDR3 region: CASSSSGVDNEQFF. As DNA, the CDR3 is TGTGCCAGCAGCTCATCCGGGGTCGACAATGAGCAGTTCTTC.

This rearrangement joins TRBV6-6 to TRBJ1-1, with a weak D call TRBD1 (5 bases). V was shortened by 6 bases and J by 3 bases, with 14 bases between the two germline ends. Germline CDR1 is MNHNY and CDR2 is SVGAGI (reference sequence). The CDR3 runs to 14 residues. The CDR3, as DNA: TGTGCCAGCAGGCCCGGGGGTTTGGACACTGAAGCTTTCTTT. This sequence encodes CASRPGGLDTEAFF.

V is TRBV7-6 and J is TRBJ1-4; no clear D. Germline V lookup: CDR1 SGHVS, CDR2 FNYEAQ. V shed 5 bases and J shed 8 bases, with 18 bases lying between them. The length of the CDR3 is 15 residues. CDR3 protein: CASSPRLGVGEKLFF. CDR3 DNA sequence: TGTGCCAGCAGCCCAAGGCTCGGGGTAGGGGAAAAACTGTTTTTT.

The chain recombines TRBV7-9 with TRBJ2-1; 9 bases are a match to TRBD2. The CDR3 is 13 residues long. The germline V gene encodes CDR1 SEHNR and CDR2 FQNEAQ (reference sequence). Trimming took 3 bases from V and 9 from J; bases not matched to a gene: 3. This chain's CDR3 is CASSLGLASEQFF. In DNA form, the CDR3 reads TGTGCCAGCAGCTTGGGACTAGCTAGTGAGCAGTTCTTC. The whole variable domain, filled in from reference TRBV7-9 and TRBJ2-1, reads DTGVSQNPRHKITKRGQNVTFRCDPISEHNRLYWYRQTLGQGPEFLTYFQNEAQLEKSRLLSDRFSAERPKGSFSTLEIQRTEQGDSAMYLCASSLGLASEQFFGPGTRLTVL.

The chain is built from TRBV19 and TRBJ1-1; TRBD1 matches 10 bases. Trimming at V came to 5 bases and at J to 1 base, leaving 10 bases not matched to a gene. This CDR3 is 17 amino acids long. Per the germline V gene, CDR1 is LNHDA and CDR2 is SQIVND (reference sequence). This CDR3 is CASSPSGTGVGNTEAFF. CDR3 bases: TGTGCCAGTAGTCCTTCCGGGACAGGGGTAGGGAACACTGAAGCTTTCTTT.

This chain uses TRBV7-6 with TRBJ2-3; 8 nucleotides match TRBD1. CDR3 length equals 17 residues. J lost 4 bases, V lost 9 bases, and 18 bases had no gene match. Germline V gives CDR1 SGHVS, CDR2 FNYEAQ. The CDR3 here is CASSIGRTGLVSDTQYF. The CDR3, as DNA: TGTGCCAGTAGCATTGGACGGACAGGGCTCGTTTCAGATACGCAGTATTTT. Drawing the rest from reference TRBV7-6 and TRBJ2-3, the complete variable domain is GAGVSQSPRYKVTKRGQDVALRCDPISGHVSLYWYRQALGQGPEFLTYFNYEAQQDKSGLPNDRFSAERPEGSISTLTIQRTEQRDSAMYRCASSIGRTGLVSDTQYFGPGTRLTVL.

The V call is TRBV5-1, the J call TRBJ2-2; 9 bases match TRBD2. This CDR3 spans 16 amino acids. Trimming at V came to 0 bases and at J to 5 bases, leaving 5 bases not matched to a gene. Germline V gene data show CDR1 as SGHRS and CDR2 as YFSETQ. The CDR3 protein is CASSLDPSGATGELFF. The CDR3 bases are TGCGCCAGCAGCTTGGATCCTAGCGGGGCTACCGGGGAGCTGTTTTTT.

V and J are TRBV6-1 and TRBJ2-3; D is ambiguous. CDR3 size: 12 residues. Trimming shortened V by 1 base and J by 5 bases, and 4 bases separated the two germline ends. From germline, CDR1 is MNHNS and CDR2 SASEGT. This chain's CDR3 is CASSEVLDTQYF. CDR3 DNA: TGTGCCAGCAGTGAAGTCCTAGATACGCAGTATTTT.

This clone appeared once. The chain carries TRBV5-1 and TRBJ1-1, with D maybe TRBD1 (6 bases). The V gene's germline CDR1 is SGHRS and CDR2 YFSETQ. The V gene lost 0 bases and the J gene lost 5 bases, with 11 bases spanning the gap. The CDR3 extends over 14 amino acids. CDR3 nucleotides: TGCGCCAGCAGCTTGGCCTATCAGGGGACTGAAGCTTTCTTT. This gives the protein CASSLAYQGTEAFF.

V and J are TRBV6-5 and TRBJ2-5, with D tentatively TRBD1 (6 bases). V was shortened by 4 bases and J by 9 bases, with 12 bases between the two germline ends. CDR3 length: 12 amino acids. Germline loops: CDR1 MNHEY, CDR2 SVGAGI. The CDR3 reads CASSSPGQPQYF. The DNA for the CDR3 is TGTGCCAGCAGTTCCCCCGGACAGCCCCAGTACTTC.

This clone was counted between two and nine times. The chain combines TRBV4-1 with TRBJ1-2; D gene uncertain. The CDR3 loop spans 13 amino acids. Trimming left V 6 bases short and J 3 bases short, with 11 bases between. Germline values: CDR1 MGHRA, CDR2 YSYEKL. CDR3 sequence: CASSSARDYGYTF. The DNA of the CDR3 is TGCGCCAGCAGTTCGGCTCGGGACTATGGCTACACCTTC.

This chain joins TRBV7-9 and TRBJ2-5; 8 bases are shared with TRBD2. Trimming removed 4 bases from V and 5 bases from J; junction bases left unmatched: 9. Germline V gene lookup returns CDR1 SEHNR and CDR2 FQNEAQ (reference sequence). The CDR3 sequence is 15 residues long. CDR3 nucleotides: TGTGCCAGCAGCTCAGTTCCGGGAGGGGGGGAGACCCAGTACTTC. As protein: CASSSVPGGGETQYF.